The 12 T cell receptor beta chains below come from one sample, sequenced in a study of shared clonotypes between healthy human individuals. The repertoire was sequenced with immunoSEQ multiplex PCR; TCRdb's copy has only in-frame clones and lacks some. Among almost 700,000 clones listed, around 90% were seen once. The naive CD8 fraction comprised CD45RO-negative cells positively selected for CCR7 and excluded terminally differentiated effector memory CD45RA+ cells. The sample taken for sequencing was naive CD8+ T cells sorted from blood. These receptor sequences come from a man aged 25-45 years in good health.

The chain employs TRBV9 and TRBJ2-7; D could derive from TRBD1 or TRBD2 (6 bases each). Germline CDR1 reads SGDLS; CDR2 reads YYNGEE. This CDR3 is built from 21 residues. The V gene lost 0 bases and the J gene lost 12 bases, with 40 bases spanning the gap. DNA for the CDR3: TGTGCCAGCAGCGTAGTTAGGAGGGGGACTCGCAGCGTCGTCTTGCGGTCTTATTTGTACTTC. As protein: CASSVVRRGTRSVVLRSYLYF.

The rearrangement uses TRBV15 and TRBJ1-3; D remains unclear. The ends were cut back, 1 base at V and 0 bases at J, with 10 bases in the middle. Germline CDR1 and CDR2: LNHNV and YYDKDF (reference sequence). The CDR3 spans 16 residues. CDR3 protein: CATSRGAGFSGNTIYF. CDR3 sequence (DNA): TGTGCCACCAGCAGAGGGGCCGGGTTCTCTGGAAACACCATATATTTT.

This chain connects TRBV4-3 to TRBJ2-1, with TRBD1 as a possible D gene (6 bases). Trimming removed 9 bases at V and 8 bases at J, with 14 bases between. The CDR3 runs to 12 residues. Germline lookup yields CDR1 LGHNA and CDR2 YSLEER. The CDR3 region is CASAGVSYEQFF. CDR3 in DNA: TGCGCCAGTGCAGGGGTTTCTTATGAGCAGTTCTTC.

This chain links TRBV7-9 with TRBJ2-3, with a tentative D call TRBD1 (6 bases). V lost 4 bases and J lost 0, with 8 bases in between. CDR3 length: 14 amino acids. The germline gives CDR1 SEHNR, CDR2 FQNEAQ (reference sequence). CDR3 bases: TGTGCCAGCAGCTACGACAGGAGCACAGATACGCAGTATTTT. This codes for CASSYDRSTDTQYF.

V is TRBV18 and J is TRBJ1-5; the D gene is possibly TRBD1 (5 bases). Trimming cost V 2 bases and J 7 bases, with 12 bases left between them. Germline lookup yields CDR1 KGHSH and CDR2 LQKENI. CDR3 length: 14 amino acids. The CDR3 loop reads CASSPSGVGQPQHF. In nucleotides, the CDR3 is TGTGCCAGCTCACCATCGGGGGTTGGACAGCCCCAGCATTTT.

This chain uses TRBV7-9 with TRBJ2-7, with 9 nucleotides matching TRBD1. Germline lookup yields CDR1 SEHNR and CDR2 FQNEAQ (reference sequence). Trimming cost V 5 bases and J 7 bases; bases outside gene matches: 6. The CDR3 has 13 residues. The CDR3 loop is CASSQTGGLEQYF. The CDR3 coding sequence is TGTGCCAGCAGCCAAACAGGGGGCCTGGAGCAGTACTTC.

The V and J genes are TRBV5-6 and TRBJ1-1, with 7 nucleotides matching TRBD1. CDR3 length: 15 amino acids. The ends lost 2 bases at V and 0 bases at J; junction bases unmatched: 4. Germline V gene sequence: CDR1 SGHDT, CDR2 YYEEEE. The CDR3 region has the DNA TGTGCCAGCAGCTTCTTAGGGGGCATGAACACTGAAGCTTTCTTT. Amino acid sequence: CASSFLGGMNTEAFF.

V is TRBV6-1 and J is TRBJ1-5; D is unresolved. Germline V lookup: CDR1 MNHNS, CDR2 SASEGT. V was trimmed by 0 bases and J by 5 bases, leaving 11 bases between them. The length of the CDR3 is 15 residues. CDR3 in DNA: TGTGCCAGCAGTGAAGCCCAAAGCAGGCATCAGCCCCAGCATTTT. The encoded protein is CASSEAQSRHQPQHF.

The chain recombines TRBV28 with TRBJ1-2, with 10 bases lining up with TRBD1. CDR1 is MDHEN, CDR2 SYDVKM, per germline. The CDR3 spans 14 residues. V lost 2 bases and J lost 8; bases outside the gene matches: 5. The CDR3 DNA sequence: TGTGCCAGCAGTTTAGGGGGACAGGGGTGGGGCTACACCTTC. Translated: CASSLGGQGWGYTF.

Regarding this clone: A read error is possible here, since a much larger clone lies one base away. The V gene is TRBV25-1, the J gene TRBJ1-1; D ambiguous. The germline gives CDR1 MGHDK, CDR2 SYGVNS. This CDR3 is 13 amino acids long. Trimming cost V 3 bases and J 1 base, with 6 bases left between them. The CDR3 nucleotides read TGTGCCAGCAGTGACATGGAGAACACTGAAGCTTTCTTT. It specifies CASSDMENTEAFF. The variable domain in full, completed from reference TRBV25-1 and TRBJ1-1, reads EADIYQTPRYLVIGTGKKITLECSQTMGHDKMYWYQQDPGMELHLIHYSYGVNSTEKGDLSSESTVSRIRTEHFPLTLESARPSHTSQYLCASSDMENTEAFFGQGTRLTVV.

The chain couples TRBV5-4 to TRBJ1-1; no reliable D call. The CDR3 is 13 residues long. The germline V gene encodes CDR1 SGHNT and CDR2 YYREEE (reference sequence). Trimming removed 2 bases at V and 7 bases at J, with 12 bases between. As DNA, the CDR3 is TGTGCCAGCAGCTTATCCGGATCAGTTGAAGCTTTCTTT. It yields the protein CASSLSGSVEAFF. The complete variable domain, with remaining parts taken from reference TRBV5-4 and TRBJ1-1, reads ETGVTQSPTHLIKTRGQQVTLRCSSQSGHNTVSWYQQALGQGPQFIFQYYREEENGRGNFPPRFSGLQFPNYSSELNVNALELDDSALYLCASSLSGSVEAFFGQGTRLTVV.

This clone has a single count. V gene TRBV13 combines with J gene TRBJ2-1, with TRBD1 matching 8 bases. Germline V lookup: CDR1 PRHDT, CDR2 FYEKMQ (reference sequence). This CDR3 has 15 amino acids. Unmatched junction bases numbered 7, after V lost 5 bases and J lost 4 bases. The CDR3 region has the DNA TGTGCCAGCAGCCCCGGGACAGGCCTTTACAATGAGCAGTTCTTC. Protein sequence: CASSPGTGLYNEQFF.